The entry below gives a single T cell receptor beta chain sequence along with its context. As yet, its antigen is unknown. The method was immunoSEQ multiplex PCR; TCRdb's version includes in-frame clones alone and lacks a portion of them. Of 700,000 or so clones listed, more than 70% were seen once; the top ten hold about 1.7%. The length of the CDR3 is 14 residues. Trimming shortened V by 3 bases and J by 12 bases, and 18 bases separated the two germline ends. The V gene's germline CDR1 is LNHNV and CDR2 YYDKDF (reference sequence). This entry comes from a study of shared clonotypes between healthy human individuals. General observations from the study: Sharing across four donors was highest in naive CD4 (roughly 5%) and lowest in memory CD8 (0.4%). Non-shared clonotypes were found to have lower generation probabilities than the clonotypes that were shared by all four of the sorted-subset donors. The study generally estimated greater richness for naive than memory subsets.

The receptor was isolated from a woman in her thirties in good health. The V and J genes are TRBV15 and TRBJ2-1; TRBD2 might be the D (6 bases). The sequenced material came from memory CD4+ T cells sorted from blood. As to subset: CD45RA-negative fraction. As DNA, the CDR3 is TGTGCCACCAGCAGCAATAGCGGCCCCGCTGGGCAGTTCTTC. Amino acids: CATSSNSGPAGQFF.